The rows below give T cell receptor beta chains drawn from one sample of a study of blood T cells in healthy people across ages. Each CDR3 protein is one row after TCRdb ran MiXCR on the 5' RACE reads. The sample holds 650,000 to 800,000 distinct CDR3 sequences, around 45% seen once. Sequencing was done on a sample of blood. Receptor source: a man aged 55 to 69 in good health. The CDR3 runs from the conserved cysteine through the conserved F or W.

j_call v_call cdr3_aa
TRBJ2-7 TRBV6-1 CASRTGPTGSYEQYF
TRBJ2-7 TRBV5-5 CASSAQEGEQYF
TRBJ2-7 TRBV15 CATSRGTSGTGEQYF
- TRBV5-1 CASSFSGHNYEQYF
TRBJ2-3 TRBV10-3 CAISSKRGGADTQYF
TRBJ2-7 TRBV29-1 CSVGDEGPDSYEQYF
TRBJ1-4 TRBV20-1 CSAGSHQFEKLFF
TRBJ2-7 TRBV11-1 CASSHLNRDHSYEQYF
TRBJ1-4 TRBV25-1 CASRRGEGEKLFF
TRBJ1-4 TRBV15 CATSRPGAESEKLFF
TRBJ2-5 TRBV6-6 CASSYTWGKPSQETQYF
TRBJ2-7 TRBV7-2 CASSPNLQSYEQYF
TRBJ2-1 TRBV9 CASSARTGGPYNEQFF
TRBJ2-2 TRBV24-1 CATSRTGSGGELFF
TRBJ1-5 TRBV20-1 CSAQEDRGRQPQHF
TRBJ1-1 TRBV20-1 CSASLQGKGLTEVFF
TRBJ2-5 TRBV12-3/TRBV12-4 CASSLGGTSGGETQYF
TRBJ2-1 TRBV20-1 CSATLTGDEQFF
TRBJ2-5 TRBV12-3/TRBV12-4 CASSFSSDQETQYF
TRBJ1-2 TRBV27 CASSLFSGYGYTF
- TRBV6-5 CASTHTSSYNEQYF
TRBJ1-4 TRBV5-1 CASSLAAGGAEKLFF
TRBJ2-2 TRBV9 CASSVGTGFTGELFF
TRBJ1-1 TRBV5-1 CASSSGQDEAFF
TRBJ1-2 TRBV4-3 CASSQEHRENYGYTF
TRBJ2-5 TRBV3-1 CASSQTGSQETQYF
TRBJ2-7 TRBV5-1 CASRLGLAGSSFEQYF
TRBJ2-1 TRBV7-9 CASSLLGRGDGEQFF
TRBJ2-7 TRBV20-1 CSATNDRGVYEQYF
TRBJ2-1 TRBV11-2 CASSNRDRGSNEQFF
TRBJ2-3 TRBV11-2 CASSLTQGTDTQYF
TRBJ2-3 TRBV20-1 CSARVGQDILVTDTQYF
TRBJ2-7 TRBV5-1 CASSDTASGYEQYF
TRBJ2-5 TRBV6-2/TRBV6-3 CASNRYFMSGTPQETQYF
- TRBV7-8 CASSLVSSRQGSSYEQYF
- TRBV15 CATSGYRDLQGTQYF
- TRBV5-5 CASSLDSANGEQYF
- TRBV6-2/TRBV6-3 CASSYDGTGLAYNEQYF
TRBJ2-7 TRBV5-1 CASSLWTGGGYEQYF
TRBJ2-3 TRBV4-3 CASSHSGSTDTQYF
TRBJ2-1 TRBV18 CASSPPGASSGGLYNEQFF
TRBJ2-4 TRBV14 CASSPLAGHIQYF
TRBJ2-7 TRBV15 CATSRGDRNYEQYF
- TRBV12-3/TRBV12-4 CASTPASCHGEQYF
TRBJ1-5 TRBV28 CASSPPGRADQPQHF
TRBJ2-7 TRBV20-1 CSAEIGPNPQAYEQYF
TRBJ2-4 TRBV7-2 CASSHGGAKNIQYF
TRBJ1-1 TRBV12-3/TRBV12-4 CASIPSKGVTEAFF
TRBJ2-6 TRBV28 CASSFGAWSSGANVLTF
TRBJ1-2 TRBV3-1 CASSQGGQGPNYGYTF
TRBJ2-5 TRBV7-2 CASSLGRAWETQYF
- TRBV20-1 CSARDPQTGGPQETQYF
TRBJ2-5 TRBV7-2 CASRRGRRDQETQYF